Listed below are T cell receptor beta chains from one sample, sequenced in a study of control samples from healthy donors and cancer patients. Generated by immunoSEQ multiplex PCR, the TCRdb table keeps only in-frame clones and is missing some. The sample has fewer than 70,000 clones, roughly 94% seen once. Sequenced material: blood. Receptors were obtained from a man under 40 in good health. Both conserved end residues are part of each CDR3. The D gene is left open where the match is weak. The size of a clone is reported for some rows only, either as once, few or many, or as a class for expanded clones.

TGTGCCAGCAGCGTGACCCCGGACAGGCAGTTGGATTCACCCCTCCACTTT	CASSVTPDRQLDSPLHF	NA	TRBJ1-6	TRBV9	TRBD1
TGTGCCAGCAGCGTGGGACAGAACAATCAGCCCCAGCATTTT	CASSVGQNNQPQHF	NA	TRBJ1-5	TRBV9	TRBD1
TGTGCCAGCAGGGGGACTAGCGGGAACAATGAGCAGTTCTTC	CASRGTSGNNEQFF	few	TRBJ2-1	TRBV2	TRBD2
TGCGCCAGCATCGCTGAACCCGGGACTAGCCGGTATGAGCAGTTCTTC	CASIAEPGTSRYEQFF	NA	TRBJ2-1	TRBV5-1	TRBD2
TGTGCCAGCAGCCAAGAAACCCTGAGGGCCGGTAATGAAGCTTTCTTT	CASSQETLRAGNEAFF	NA	TRBJ1-1	TRBV4-2	NA
TGTGCCAGCAGTTACACTGAACAGGGGATGGGGGAGACCCAGTACTTC	CASSYTEQGMGETQYF	NA	TRBJ2-5	TRBV6-2/TRBV6-3	TRBD1
TGTGCCAGCAGTTACCAGGGACCTGAAGCTTTCTTT	CASSYQGPEAFF	once	TRBJ1-1	TRBV6-2/TRBV6-3	NA
TGTGCCAGCTCCGGCCAGGTGAATGAAAAACTGTTTTTT	CASSGQVNEKLFF	NA	TRBJ1-4	TRBV18	NA
TGCGCCAGCAGCTTGGAGAGCGCACACAATGAGCAGTTCTTC	CASSLESAHNEQFF	NA	TRBJ2-1	TRBV5-1	NA
TGTGCCAGCAGCTTGGGAACAAACAGGGCGGGAGACACTGAAGCTTTCTTT	CASSLGTNRAGDTEAFF	once	TRBJ1-1	TRBV5-4	NA
TGTGCCAGCAGTTACTCGACGGGGATGATGAACACTGAAGCTTTCTTT	CASSYSTGMMNTEAFF	NA	TRBJ1-1	TRBV6-5	NA
TGTGCCACCATGGGGGGGGGCCGGAATGAGCAGTTCTTC	CATMGGGRNEQFF	NA	TRBJ2-1	TRBV24-1	NA
TGTGCCAGCAGCCTAGAAGGACAGTCCCAAGGGGAGTTCTTC	CASSLEGQSQGEFF	NA	TRBJ2-1	TRBV9	NA
TGTGCCAGTAGTATTGGTAAGGCCTCGGACGAGCAGTACTTC	CASSIGKASDEQYF	NA	TRBJ2-7	TRBV19	NA
TGTGCCAGCACAGTTGGGGGTGAAAAACTGTTTTTT	CASTVGGEKLFF	NA	TRBJ1-4	TRBV28	NA
TGTGCCAGCAGCGCCCCTCCAGGCGGGGGTGAGCAGTTCTTC	CASSAPPGGGEQFF	NA	TRBJ2-1	TRBV9	TRBD2
TGTGCCAGCAGCCAAGTCCTTGACTCGATCAATGAGCAGTTCTTC	CASSQVLDSINEQFF	few	TRBJ2-1	TRBV3-1/TRBV3-2	NA
TGTGCCAGCAGCCAAGAGGGGGGCCTCGTCCCCTACACCTTC	CASSQEGGLVPYTF	NA	TRBJ1-2	TRBV7-9	NA
TGCAGCGTTGAAGAAAGGGGAATGCGGGCTTTCTTT	CSVEERGMRAFF	once	TRBJ1-1	TRBV29-1	NA
TGTGCCAGCAGTCCCCCCCGCGGGCCAGGGAATGAGCAGTTCTTC	CASSPPRGPGNEQFF	NA	TRBJ2-1	TRBV6-5	NA
TGTGCCATCATGGCGGGGGCCGACAATGAGCAGTTCTTC	CAIMAGADNEQFF	NA	TRBJ2-1	TRBV10-3	NA
TGTGCCAGCAGCCAAGATTCAGGGGGAGGGTGGAATTCACCCCTCCACTTT	CASSQDSGGGWNSPLHF	NA	TRBJ1-6	TRBV3-1/TRBV3-2	TRBD1
TGTGCCAGCAGCCAAATCGTTGGAGCAGATGAAGCTTTCTTT	CASSQIVGADEAFF	NA	TRBJ1-1	TRBV3-1/TRBV3-2	NA
TGTGCCTGGAGGGAGAGGACAGGGGTTCTTTCCAAAAACATTCAGTACTTC	CAWRERTGVLSKNIQYF	NA	TRBJ2-4	TRBV30	TRBD1
TGTGCCAGTACTCAAAGGGGAGATCAGCCCCAGCATTTT	CASTQRGDQPQHF	NA	TRBJ1-5	TRBV19	NA
TGTGCCAGCAGTTACTCGGGGACTAGCGGGGTAGAGACCCAGTACTTC	CASSYSGTSGVETQYF	once	TRBJ2-5	TRBV6-5	TRBD2